This T cell receptor (beta chain) is drawn from a study of blood T cell repertoires in COVID-19. Assay: immunoSEQ multiplex PCR; the TCRdb copy retains only in-frame clones and omits some. The sample carries around 89,000 clones, approximately 88% recorded once. Trimming removed 2 bases at V and 4 bases at J, with 17 bases between. The CDR3 length is 16 residues. Looked up from germline, CDR1 is LGHNT and CDR2 is FRNRAP. This sequence joins TRBV12-5 and TRBJ2-5; maybe TRBD2 (6 bases). Sequencing was performed on peripheral blood. The clonotype comes from a man aged 55 to 70 with acute or convalescent COVID-19. CDR3 sequence: CASGLIPGLGGETQYF. In nucleotides, the CDR3 is TGTGCTAGTGGTTTGATCCCAGGGCTCGGGGGAGAGACCCAGTACTTC.